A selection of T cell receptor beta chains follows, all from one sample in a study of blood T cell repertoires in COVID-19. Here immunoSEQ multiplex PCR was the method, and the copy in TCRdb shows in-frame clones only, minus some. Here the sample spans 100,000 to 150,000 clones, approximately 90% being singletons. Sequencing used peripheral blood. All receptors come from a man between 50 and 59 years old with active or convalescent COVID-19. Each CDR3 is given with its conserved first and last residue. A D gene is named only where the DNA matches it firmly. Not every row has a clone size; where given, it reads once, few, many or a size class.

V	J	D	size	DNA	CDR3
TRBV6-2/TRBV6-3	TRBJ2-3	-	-	TGTGCCAGCAGTTACTCGGGGCAGGGTTCGGATACGCAGTATTTT	CASSYSGQGSDTQYF
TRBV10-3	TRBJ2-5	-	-	TGTGCCATCAGTGAAAGGTCCACTCGAGGGGAGACCCAGTACTTC	CAISERSTRGETQYF
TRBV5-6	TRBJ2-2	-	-	TGTGCCAGCAGCTTGCGAGGGAGGACCGGGGAGCTGTTTTTT	CASSLRGRTGELFF
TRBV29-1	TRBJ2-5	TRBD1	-	TGCAGCGGAGGACAGGGACGAACGTACCAAGAGACCCAGTACTTC	CSGGQGRTYQETQYF
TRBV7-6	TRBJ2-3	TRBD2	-	TGTGCCAGCAGCTCCCCAGCGGGGGGCACAGATACGCAGTATTTT	CASSSPAGGTDTQYF
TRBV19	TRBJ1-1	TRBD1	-	TGTGCCAGTAGTATAGGTAACAGGGGGCAGACTGAAGCTTTCTTT	CASSIGNRGQTEAFF
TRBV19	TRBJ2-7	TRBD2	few	TGTGCCAGTAGTCCCAGGGAGGGCGAGCAGTACTTC	CASSPREGEQYF
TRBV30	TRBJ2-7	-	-	TGTGCCTGGAGTGGGGAGAACTACGAGCAGTACTTC	CAWSGENYEQYF
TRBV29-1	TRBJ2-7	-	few	TGCAGCGTCAGACAGGTTGACGAGCAGTACTTC	CSVRQVDEQYF
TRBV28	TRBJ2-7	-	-	TGTGCCAGCAGTTTCCTACCCGGGACATTCGTGCAGTACTTC	CASSFLPGTFVQYF
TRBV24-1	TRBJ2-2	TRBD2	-	TGTGCCTCGGGACTAGCGGGAGGTGCCGGGGAGCTGTTTTTT	CASGLAGGAGELFF
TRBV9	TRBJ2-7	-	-	TGTGCCAGCAGCCAAAAAGCGAAAGGGGGAGACGAGCAGTACTTC	CASSQKAKGGDEQYF
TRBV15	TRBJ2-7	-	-	TGTGCCACCAGCAGAGGGTCAGGGGCGGCCTACGAGCAGTACTTC	CATSRGSGAAYEQYF
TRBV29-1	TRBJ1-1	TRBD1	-	TGCAGCACAAGGGGGACAGGAGCCACTGAAGCTTTCTTT	CSTRGTGATEAFF
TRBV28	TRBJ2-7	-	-	TGTGCCAGCAGTTTGCCAGGGCGCTCCTACGAGCAGTACTTC	CASSLPGRSYEQYF
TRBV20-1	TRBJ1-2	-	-	TGCAGTGCCGACTATGGCTACACCTTC	CSADYGYTF
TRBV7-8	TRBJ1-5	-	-	TGTGCCAGCAGCGGTCATTCCGTCCCAGGGCCTCAGCCCCAGCATTTT	CASSGHSVPGPQPQHF
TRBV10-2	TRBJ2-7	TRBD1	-	TGCGCCAGCACCGAGACAGGGCGGTACGAGCAGTACTTC	CASTETGRYEQYF
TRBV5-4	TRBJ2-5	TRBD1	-	TGTGCCAGCAGCTTGGACAGGGGGCCTAGTAAGACCCAGTACTTC	CASSLDRGPSKTQYF
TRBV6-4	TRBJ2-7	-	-	TGTGCCAGCAGTGACCCACTAGCAGATCGCTACGAGCAGTACTTC	CASSDPLADRYEQYF
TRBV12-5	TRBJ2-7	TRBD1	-	TGTGCTAGTGGTTTGGTCCGGGACAGGTCCCACGAGCAGTACTTC	CASGLVRDRSHEQYF
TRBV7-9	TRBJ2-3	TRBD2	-	TGTGCCAGCAGCTTAGGAGCGGGAGAGGCAGATACGCAGTATTTT	CASSLGAGEADTQYF
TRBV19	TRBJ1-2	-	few	TGTGCCAGTAGTATAGGACAGACTTATGGCTACACCTTC	CASSIGQTYGYTF
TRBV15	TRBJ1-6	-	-	TGTGCCACCAGCAGAGATCTGGCAGGGAATTCACCCCTCCACTTT	CATSRDLAGNSPLHF
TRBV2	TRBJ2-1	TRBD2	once	TGTGCCAGCAAGACGACTAGCGGGAGTTTTTATGAGCAGTTCTTC	CASKTTSGSFYEQFF
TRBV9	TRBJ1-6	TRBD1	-	TGTGCCAGCAGCACCCGACAGGGGAGAAATTCACCCCTCCACTTT	CASSTRQGRNSPLHF
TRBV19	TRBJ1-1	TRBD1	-	TGTGCCAGTAGTCTGGGACAGAAAAACACTGAAGCTTTCTTT	CASSLGQKNTEAFF
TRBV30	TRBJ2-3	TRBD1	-	TGTGCCTGGAGTGTGGGGTCCGACAGGGGAGATACGCAGTATTTT	CAWSVGSDRGDTQYF
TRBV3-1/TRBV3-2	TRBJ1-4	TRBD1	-	TGTGCCAGCAGCCAATACGACAGGGGTTGGAATGAAAAACTGTTTTTT	CASSQYDRGWNEKLFF